The 18 T cell receptor beta chains reported below all come from one sample, sequenced in a study of cytomegalovirus exposure and HLA in healthy donors. Primers included in the PCR were 60 Vbeta and 13 Jbeta primers. Method: immunoSEQ multiplex PCR; TCRdb's copy keeps in-frame clones and lacks some. Here the sample spans under 200,000 clones, over 70% being singletons. Material for sequencing was PBMCs. These receptors all stem from a woman aged 45-65 years in good health and CMV-seronegative.

The rearrangement links TRBV6-5 to TRBJ2-1, with 11 nucleotides matching TRBD2. Per the germline V gene, CDR1 is MNHEY and CDR2 is SVGAGI. The length of the CDR3 is 16 residues. The ends lost 0 bases at V and 6 bases at J; junction bases unmatched: 4. CDR3 amino acids: CASSYSLLAGGNEQFF. CDR3 nucleotide sequence: TGTGCCAGCAGTTACTCTTTGCTAGCGGGAGGCAATGAGCAGTTCTTC.

V usage is TRBV28 and J usage is TRBJ2-3; the match to TRBD1 covers 8 bases. The CDR3 is made up of 19 amino acids. Germline V lookup: CDR1 MDHEN, CDR2 SYDVKM. The V gene end was trimmed by 7 bases and the J gene end by 3 bases; junction bases not matched to a gene: 21. CDR3 bases: TGTGCCAGCACCTTACCCGGGACAGGCCTGATCGGGGGTACAGATACGCAGTATTTT. This sequence encodes CASTLPGTGLIGGTDTQYF.

The V and J genes are TRBV9 and TRBJ2-3; 7 bases match TRBD1. The V segment lost 6 bases and the J segment 5 bases; nucleotides outside the gene matches: 15. The CDR3 consists of 16 residues. Germline CDR1 is SGDLS and CDR2 is YYNGEE. DNA of the CDR3: TGTGCCAGCACAAGAACCACAGGGGTGGTGGGAGATACGCAGTATTTT. It encodes CASTRTTGVVGDTQYF.

This clone was detected only once. This chain joins TRBV10-1 and TRBJ2-3; no definite D call. This CDR3 has 15 residues. Germline V gives CDR1 WNHNN, CDR2 SYGVQD (reference sequence). Trimming removed 2 bases at V and 1 base at J, with 10 bases between. DNA of the CDR3: TGCGCCAGCAGTGAGACAGTAACTCGCACAGATACGCAGTATTTT. The encoded protein is CASSETVTRTDTQYF.

The chain recombines TRBV5-6 with TRBJ1-3; a possible D gene is TRBD1 (5 bases). There are 15 residues in the CDR3. V lost 5 bases to trimming and J lost 0 bases, with 12 bases between them. CDR1 SGHDT and CDR2 YYEEEE come from the germline V gene. CDR3 residues: CASRPRGYSGNTIYF. In nucleotides, the CDR3 is TGTGCCAGCAGACCTCGGGGGTACTCTGGAAACACCATATATTTT.

The rearrangement links TRBV14 to TRBJ1-1, with D perhaps matching TRBD1 (6 bases). CDR1 and CDR2 from the germline V gene are SGHDN and FVKESK. The CDR3 has 15 amino acids. V shed 4 bases and J shed 1 base, with 13 bases lying between them. The CDR3: CASSRSGVGNTEAFF. Written as DNA, the CDR3 is TGTGCCAGCAGCCGATCAGGGGTAGGGAACACTGAAGCTTTCTTT.

The chain couples TRBV5-1 to TRBJ1-2; possibly TRBD1 for D (5 bases). Germline assignment: CDR1 SGHRS and CDR2 YFSETQ. The CDR3 sequence is 13 residues long. V dropped 0 bases and J dropped 2 bases, with 5 bases sitting between them. CDR3 in amino acids: CASSLEGNYGYTF. The CDR3 DNA reads as TGCGCCAGCAGCTTGGAGGGGAACTATGGCTACACCTTC.

This clone is a singleton in its sample. The chain is built from TRBV29-1 and TRBJ1-1; D call uncertain. The germline gives CDR1 SQVTM, CDR2 ANQGSEA. The CDR3 covers 13 residues. V lost 4 bases, J lost 2 bases, and 11 bases lay in between. The CDR3 protein is CSVASGPNTEAFF. DNA for the CDR3: TGCAGCGTTGCGTCAGGCCCAAACACTGAAGCTTTCTTT.

The J gene is TRBJ2-2, the V gene TRBV30; D remains ambiguous. Germline CDR1 reads GTSNPN; CDR2 reads SVGIG (reference sequence). Deletions cut 2 bases from V and 7 bases from J, with 11 bases between. The CDR3 loop spans 13 amino acids. CDR3 in amino acids: CAWSPIANGELFF. Written as DNA, the CDR3 is TGTGCCTGGAGTCCCATCGCGAACGGGGAGCTGTTTTTT.

The rearrangement uses TRBV10-3 and TRBJ1-4, with D perhaps TRBD1 (5 bases). CDR1 is ENHRY and CDR2 is SYGVKD in the germline V gene. CDR3 length: 14 residues. V gave up 2 bases and J gave up 6 bases, with 10 bases separating them. The CDR3 reads CAISEAGPDEKLFF. The CDR3, as DNA: TGTGCCATCAGTGAGGCAGGGCCGGATGAAAAACTGTTTTTT.

V usage is TRBV7-2 and J usage is TRBJ2-3, with D tentatively TRBD2 (5 bases). The germline CDR1 and CDR2 sequences are SGHTA and FQGNSA. Trimming stripped 5 bases from V and 6 bases from J, with 12 bases between. The CDR3 sequence is 13 residues long. For the CDR3, the DNA is TGTGCCAGCAGCCTCAGGCGGGCGGATACGCAGTATTTT. Amino acid sequence: CASSLRRADTQYF.

The count of this clone is one. V gene TRBV27 combines with J gene TRBJ2-5, with D perhaps TRBD2 (7 bases). Germline values: CDR1 MNHEY, CDR2 SMNVEV (reference sequence). The CDR3 is 16 residues long. The V end lost 2 bases, the J end lost 4 bases, and 17 bases lay between the germline ends. DNA for the CDR3: TGTGCCAGCAGTTTAGCTCGGGGGGCTTTCCCAGAGACCCAGTACTTC. Translating gives CASSLARGAFPETQYF.

V usage is TRBV7-2 and J usage is TRBJ2-7; 7 bases are shared with TRBD2. The germline V gene encodes CDR1 SGHTA and CDR2 FQGNSA. J lost 6 bases, V lost 2 bases, and 4 bases had no gene match. The CDR3 has 13 residues. CDR3 protein: CASSLPAGSEQYF. The CDR3 DNA reads as TGTGCCAGCAGCTTACCAGCGGGGTCCGAGCAGTACTTC.

This chain uses TRBV5-1 with TRBJ2-5, with a possible D match to TRBD1 (6 bases). The CDR3 extends over 15 amino acids. Germline V gene lookup returns CDR1 SGHRS and CDR2 YFSETQ. The V end lost 2 bases, the J end lost 3 bases, and 14 bases lay between the germline ends. CDR3 nucleotides: TGCGCCAGCAGCTTAGAAGGGGGTCTCGAAGAGACCCAGTACTTC. The encoded protein is CASSLEGGLEETQYF. The full variable domain, its missing parts supplied by reference TRBV5-1 and TRBJ2-5, is KAGVTQTPRYLIKTRGQQVTLSCSPISGHRSVSWYQQTPGQGLQFLFEYFSETQRNKGNFPGRFSGRQFSNSRSEMNVSTLELGDSALYLCASSLEGGLEETQYFGPGTRLLVL.

This chain connects TRBV7-2 to TRBJ1-1, with D maybe TRBD1 (5 bases). Per germline, CDR1 SGHTA and CDR2 FQGNSA. CDR3 length: 14 amino acids. Trimming shortened V by 5 bases and J by 5 bases, and 15 bases separated the two germline ends. For the CDR3, the DNA is TGTGCCAGCAGCCCCCTCCGGGGGAGAACTGAAGCTTTCTTT. Translation gives CASSPLRGRTEAFF.

This chain uses TRBV5-4 with TRBJ2-3; D is uncertain. V gave up 3 bases and J gave up 0 bases, with 11 bases separating them. The CDR3 covers 15 residues. The germline gives CDR1 SGHNT, CDR2 YYREEE (reference sequence). The CDR3 DNA reads as TGTGCCAGCAGCTCCTACGACAAGAGCACAGATACGCAGTATTTT. Translation: CASSSYDKSTDTQYF.

This sequence joins TRBV18 and TRBJ1-1; no firm D call. The CDR3 has 13 amino acids. The V gene's germline CDR1 is KGHSH and CDR2 LQKENI. Trimming left V 1 base short and J 5 bases short, with 8 bases between. As DNA, the CDR3 is TGTGCCAGCTCACCACTCCCCCGGACTGAAGCTTTCTTT. Translated: CASSPLPRTEAFF.

The V gene is TRBV29-1, the J gene TRBJ2-4, with 8 bases aligning to TRBD1. The germline gives CDR1 SQVTM, CDR2 ANQGSEA. The J segment lost 7 bases and the V segment lost 6 bases, leaving 8 bases of the junction unmatched. This CDR3 has 13 residues. The CDR3 region is CSVDDRGTNIQYF. DNA of the CDR3: TGCAGCGTAGACGACAGGGGTACGAACATTCAGTACTTC.